The rows below give T cell receptor beta chains drawn from one sample of a study of CD8 T cells in ankylosing spondylitis. Using its own MiXCR run on the 5' RACE reads, TCRdb lists one record per CDR3 protein. The profile covers 250,000 to 300,000 distinct CDR3 sequences, with roughly 20% appearing a single time and roughly 7.4% taken by the ten largest. Sequencing was carried out using blood, either unsorted or a sorted T cell fraction (not recorded which). These receptors were taken from a male donor with ankylosing spondylitis or in good health (not recorded which). Each CDR3 is given without its conserved first and last residue. Clone size, where shown, is once, few, many, or a class for clones that have expanded.

>-|TRBV5-4|TRBJ2-1
ASSNRDHEQF
>-|TRBV12-3/TRBV12-4|TRBJ1-1
ASIRTGNTEAF
>few|TRBV24-1|TRBJ2-2
ATSDATATNTGELF
>-|TRBV25-1|TRBJ1-1
ASSETGLGTEAF
>-|TRBV18|TRBJ2-1
ASSPRLDANEQF
>-|TRBV3-1|TRBJ1-1
ASSVGMGNTEAF
>few|TRBV6-1|TRBJ1-6
ASRPQVGASGSPLH
>-|TRBV7-2|TRBJ1-5
ASSLDQGANQPQH
>-|TRBV20-1|TRBJ2-1
SVQGPGPSYNEQF
>few|TRBV28|TRBJ1-1
ASKTRNRALNTEAF
>-|TRBV7-2|TRBJ2-1
ASSSSTRGNEQF
>-|TRBV25-1|TRBJ1-6
ASGEGGRNSPLH
>-|TRBV20-1|TRBJ2-1
SARDLRGGLYNAQF
>-|TRBV5-1|TRBJ2-3
ASSPSSGGARNTDTQY
>-|TRBV27|TRBJ2-2
ASSSHWGQAYTGELF
>many|TRBV12-3/TRBV12-4|TRBJ2-5
ATQSGGETQY
>many|TRBV29-1|TRBJ2-2
SATVGRNTGELF
>few|TRBV6-1|TRBJ2-2
ASMKGANTGELF
>many|TRBV5-1|TRBJ2-5
ASSVGTSGSPETQY
>few|TRBV10-3|TRBJ2-5
AISGDYRGQETQY
>few|TRBV5-1|TRBJ1-5
ASSLAGAHNQPQH
>-|TRBV6-4|TRBJ2-1
ASSDEFWGGEQF
>-|TRBV6-1|TRBJ2-1
ASSIRDASYNEQF
>-|TRBV9|TRBJ1-1
ASSPGPQAGDTEAF
>many|TRBV15|TRBJ2-1
ATSRAEFNEQF
>few|TRBV5-1|TRBJ1-2
ASSLEWGRYGYT
>-|TRBV3-1|TRBJ2-1
ASSQDPNAAYNEQF
>-|TRBV5-1|TRBJ2-1
ASSLQGTSGSNEQF
>once|TRBV20-1|TRBJ2-1
SAGGMGYNEQF
>few|TRBV28|TRBJ1-2
ASRRSGFNYGYT
>few|TRBV10-3|TRBJ1-1
AISGQVNTEAF
>-|TRBV27|TRBJ1-5
ASSLGRYQPQH
>few|TRBV5-1|TRBJ1-5
ASSEDRGSNQPQH
>-|TRBV6-1|TRBJ2-1
ASTTPGLGAYNEQF
>once|TRBV6-1|TRBJ1-5
ASSPFPGQGLQPQH
>-|TRBV15|TRBJ2-2
ATSRDFNTGELF
>-|TRBV20-1|TRBJ1-1
SAPRGDTEAF
>-|TRBV4-2|TRBJ2-3
ASSQVKLAGSRTDTQY
>many|TRBV24-1|TRBJ1-2
ATSQAPGHGYT
>few|TRBV12-3/TRBV12-4|TRBJ2-1
ASSLAGLGLNEQF
>many|TRBV20-1|TRBJ2-1
SARVYRDNEQF
>-|TRBV3-1|TRBJ1-4
ASSQEGTGGEKLF
>many|TRBV5-5|TRBJ1-1
ASSLARMNTEAF
>many|TRBV29-1|TRBJ1-1
SVWTGGSPSGAF
>few|TRBV18|TRBJ2-5
ASSPRTGNKETQY
>few|TRBV5-1|TRBJ2-1
ASSLGGLAGGNEQF
>-|TRBV19|TRBJ2-1
ASSGATFRSSYNEQF
>-|TRBV12-3/TRBV12-4|TRBJ2-5
ASSGDRGFQETQY
>few|TRBV12-3/TRBV12-4|TRBJ2-1
ASRRVSGGGYNEQF
>-|TRBV28|TRBJ2-2
ASKGLADTGELF